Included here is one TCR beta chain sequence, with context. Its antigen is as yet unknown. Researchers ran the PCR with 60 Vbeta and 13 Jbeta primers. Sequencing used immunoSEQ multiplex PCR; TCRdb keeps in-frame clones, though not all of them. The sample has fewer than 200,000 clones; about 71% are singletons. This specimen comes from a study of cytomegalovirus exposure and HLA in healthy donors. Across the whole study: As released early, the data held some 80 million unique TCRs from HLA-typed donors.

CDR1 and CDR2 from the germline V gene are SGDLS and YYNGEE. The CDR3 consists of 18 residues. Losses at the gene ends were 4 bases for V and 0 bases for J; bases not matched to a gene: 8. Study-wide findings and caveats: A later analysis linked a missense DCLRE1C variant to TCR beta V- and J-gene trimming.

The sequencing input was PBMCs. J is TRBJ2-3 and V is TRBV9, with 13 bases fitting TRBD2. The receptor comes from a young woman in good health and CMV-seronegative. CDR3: CASSTRLAGGTSTDTQYF. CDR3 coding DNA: TGTGCCAGCAGCACTCGACTAGCGGGGGGCACTAGCACAGATACGCAGTATTTT.